This T cell receptor beta chain was retrieved from a study of cytotoxic CD8 clonotypes in ibrutinib-treated CLL. This CDR3 has 17 amino acids. With V trimmed by 0 bases and J by 5 bases, 6 bases remained unmatched. Germline V gene data show CDR1 as MNHEY and CDR2 as SMNVEV (reference sequence). This clone was observed a single time. Produced via immunoSEQ multiplex PCR; TCRdb's table is partial and in-frame only. The profile shows about 140,000 clones, roughly 80% of them singletons. The sequence was obtained from a human donor with chronic lymphocytic leukemia. V and J are TRBV27 and TRBJ2-5; 13 nucleotides line up with TRBD2. This specimen was PBMCs, taken after 12 months of ibrutinib treatment. CDR3 in DNA: TGTGCCAGCAGTTTATCGGGACTAGCGGGGCCTCCGGAGACCCAGTACTTC. Its translation: CASSLSGLAGPPETQYF.